Following are 11 T cell receptor beta chains from one sample sequenced in a study of identical twins. One entry per CDR3 protein, called by TCRdb with MiXCR from the 5' RACE reads. There are approximately 240,000 distinct CDR3 sequences in the sample; about an eighth occur only once, and approximately 8.2% lies in the top ten. Sequencing was done on a sample of memory (CD45RO+) T cells sorted from blood. The origin of the receptors is a woman aged 18-29 years in good health.

This clonotype has more than one count but fewer than ten. The CDR3 DNA reads as TGCGCCAGCAGCTTCGCTAGCGGGATAGGCAATGAGCAGTTCTTC. It codes for CASSFASGIGNEQFF. The chain employs TRBV5-1 and TRBJ2-1; 9 bases agree with TRBD2. V was clipped by 2 bases and J by 6 bases; unmatched bases: 6. Germline V gene lookup returns CDR1 SGHRS and CDR2 YFSETQ. This CDR3 spans 15 amino acids.

This clonotype has a handful of counts. The chain employs TRBV5-1 and TRBJ2-7, with D tentatively TRBD1 or TRBD2 (5 bases each). CDR1 is SGHRS, CDR2 YFSETQ, per germline. The CDR3 sequence is 14 residues long. CDR3 protein: CAPPAGRQTYEQYF. The CDR3 DNA reads as TGCGCGCCTCCTGCAGGGAGACAGACCTACGAGCAGTACTTC.

This clonotype was counted a single time. A read error may explain this, as a much larger clone is one base away. The gene calls are TRBV29-1 and TRBJ2-3; D perhaps matches TRBD2 (7 bases). This CDR3 region has 13 residues. Trimming took off 8 bases at V and 3 bases at J, with 15 bases between the two ends. Germline V gene lookup returns CDR1 SQVTM and CDR2 ANQGSEA. This CDR3 reads CSWDEGGTDTQYF. Here the CDR3 DNA reads TGCAGCTGGGACGAGGGGGGGACAGATACGCAGTATTTT.

The J gene is TRBJ1-2, the V gene TRBV29-1; 11 bases line up with TRBD1. The CDR3 is 13 amino acids. The trim removed 6 bases at V and 6 bases at J, leaving 6 bases unmatched. Germline loops: CDR1 SQVTM, CDR2 ANQGSEA. The CDR3 sequence is CSVGTGGFHGYTF. In DNA, the CDR3 is TGCAGCGTGGGGACAGGGGGGTTTCATGGCTACACCTTC.

This clonotype was seen more than once but under ten times. V is TRBV12-3 or TRBV12-4 and J is TRBJ1-3; unclear D gene. Trimming stripped 2 bases from V and 2 bases from J, with 7 bases between. CDR3 size: 14 residues. The CDR3 reads CASSLKGAGNTIYF. The CDR3 region has the DNA TGTGCCAGCAGTTTAAAGGGTGCTGGAAACACCATATATTTT.

This clonotype was observed many times. CDR3 region: CASSPVLAGGPYEQYF. The CDR3 DNA follows: TGTGCCAGCAGTCCGGTATTAGCGGGGGGGCCGTACGAGCAGTACTTC. The chain couples TRBV28 to TRBJ2-7; 11 bases line up with TRBD2. The CDR3 extends over 16 amino acids. J lost 4 bases, V lost 5 bases, and 10 bases had no gene match. Looked up from germline, CDR1 is MDHEN and CDR2 is SYDVKM.

The rearrangement uses TRBV7-2 and TRBJ2-3; D is possibly TRBD1 (6 bases). The CDR3 length is 13 residues. Germline V gives CDR1 SGHTA, CDR2 FQGNSA. Trimming stripped 5 bases from V and 4 bases from J, with 10 bases between. DNA for the CDR3: TGTGCCAGCAGCAGGACAGTGGCAGATACGCAGTATTTT. The encoded protein is CASSRTVADTQYF.

The V gene is TRBV7-2, the J gene TRBJ2-3, with a tentative D call TRBD2 (6 bases). This CDR3 is 15 amino acids long. The germline V and J ends were trimmed by 2 bases and 4 bases, with 13 bases remaining between them. Per the germline V gene, CDR1 is SGHTA and CDR2 is FQGNSA. The CDR3 DNA follows: TGTGCCAGCAGCTTATTCCTAGGGGAGGCAGATACGCAGTATTTT. As protein: CASSLFLGEADTQYF.

The V call is TRBV3-1, the J call TRBJ2-3; tentative D call: TRBD2 (5 bases). V was trimmed by 1 base and J by 4 bases, leaving 15 bases between them. Germline CDR1 LGHDT, CDR2 YNNKEL (reference sequence). The CDR3 contains 16 residues. CDR3 sequence reads: CASSQAPGIWADTQYF. CDR3 coding DNA: TGTGCCAGCAGCCAAGCACCGGGGATATGGGCAGATACGCAGTATTTT.

This clonotype was seen many times. V is TRBV3-1 and J is TRBJ2-7; tentative D call: TRBD2 (6 bases). The V end was cut by 4 bases, the J end by 3 bases, with 16 bases between. Per germline, CDR1 LGHDT and CDR2 YNNKEL (reference sequence). The CDR3 has 15 amino acids. CDR3 sequence: CASSPSGGSIYEQYF. In DNA form, the CDR3 reads TGTGCCAGCAGCCCCTCCGGAGGGTCGATCTACGAGCAGTACTTC.

The chain uses TRBV3-1 and TRBJ2-1, with 7 bases that match TRBD2. Germline V gives CDR1 LGHDT, CDR2 YNNKEL (reference sequence). With 3 bases clipped from V and 4 bases from J, the junction kept 12 bases outside the gene matches. This CDR3 comprises 17 residues. The CDR3 is CASSHGEPGRRYNEQFF. For the CDR3, the DNA is TGTGCCAGCAGCCATGGGGAGCCCGGGAGGCGGTACAATGAGCAGTTCTTC.